Following are 31 T cell receptor beta chains from one sample sequenced in a study of blood T cell repertoires in COVID-19. Profiling relied on immunoSEQ multiplex PCR, and the TCRdb table lists in-frame clones only, not all of them. This sample has 150,000 to 180,000 clones, with approximately 86% found just once. Sequencing was carried out using peripheral blood. All receptors derive from a woman in her sixties or seventies with acute or convalescent COVID-19.

The V and J genes are TRBV7-6 and TRBJ1-2, with 7 nucleotides matching TRBD1. The CDR3 is 15 residues long. Germline V gene sequence: CDR1 SGHVS, CDR2 FNYEAQ. The V and J ends lost 5 bases and 2 bases, in that order; junction bases with no gene match: 8. This CDR3 is CASSPGGTTNYGYTF. The CDR3 bases are TGTGCCAGCAGCCCAGGGGGGACAACAAACTATGGCTACACCTTC. Looking up the rest from reference TRBV7-6 and TRBJ1-2 gives the full variable domain: GAGVSQSPRYKVTKRGQDVALRCDPISGHVSLYWYRQALGQGPEFLTYFNYEAQQDKSGLPNDRFSAERPEGSISTLTIQRTEQRDSAMYRCASSPGGTTNYGYTFGSGTRLTVV.

The chain links TRBV3-1 (or the pseudogene TRBV3-2) to TRBJ1-1; D uncertain. CDR1 is LGHDT and CDR2 is YNNKEL in the germline V gene (reference sequence). The CDR3 length is 16 residues. The V gene lost 0 bases and the J gene lost 1 base, with 12 bases spanning the gap. CDR3 loop: CASSQEKRVWNTEAFF. The CDR3, as DNA: TGTGCCAGCAGCCAAGAGAAGAGAGTTTGGAACACTGAAGCTTTCTTT.

This chain links TRBV6-6 with TRBJ1-4; D unresolved. V dropped 5 bases and J dropped 0 bases, with 25 bases sitting between them. Germline CDR1 is MNHNY and CDR2 is SVGAGI (reference sequence). This CDR3 has 20 residues. CDR3: CASSHWGVHSGPATNEKLFF. Written as DNA, the CDR3 is TGTGCCAGCAGTCATTGGGGAGTTCACTCAGGCCCTGCAACTAATGAAAAACTGTTTTTT.

The J gene is TRBJ2-1, the V gene TRBV7-2, with D possibly matching TRBD2 (5 bases). Deletions cut 2 bases from V and 6 bases from J, with 11 bases between. This CDR3 comprises 14 residues. Germline values: CDR1 SGHTA, CDR2 FQGNSA. The CDR3 nucleotides are TGTGCCAGCAGCTTAATGAGGGTCCCCAATGAGCAGTTCTTC. It translates to CASSLMRVPNEQFF.

J is TRBJ2-3 and V is TRBV5-4; 16 nucleotides agree with TRBD2. Germline-derived CDR1 and CDR2 are SGHNT and YYREEE (reference sequence). The CDR3 is made up of 19 amino acids. The J segment lost 2 bases and the V segment lost 4 bases, leaving 10 bases of the junction unmatched. The CDR3 sequence: CASSKGTSGGGVLTDTQYF. As DNA, the CDR3 is TGTGCCAGCAGCAAGGGGACTAGCGGGGGGGGTGTTCTCACAGATACGCAGTATTTT. Filled out from reference TRBV5-4 and TRBJ2-3, the complete variable domain reads ETGVTQSPTHLIKTRGQQVTLRCSSQSGHNTVSWYQQALGQGPQFIFQYYREEENGRGNFPPRFSGLQFPNYSSELNVNALELDDSALYLCASSKGTSGGGVLTDTQYFGPGTRLTVL.

This chain uses TRBV10-2 with TRBJ2-7; 8 nucleotides agree with TRBD1. The V segment lost 2 bases and the J segment 2 bases; nucleotides outside the gene matches: 2. In germline, CDR1 is WSHSY, CDR2 SAAADI. This CDR3 comprises 14 residues. The CDR3 DNA sequence: TGCGCCAGCAGTGAGCGACAGGGGACCTACGAGCAGTACTTC. It specifies CASSERQGTYEQYF.

The rearrangement uses TRBV6-5 and TRBJ1-2, with D perhaps matching TRBD1 (5 bases). The CDR3 extends over 12 amino acids. Trimming removed 7 bases at V and 4 bases at J, with 10 bases between. Per the germline V gene, CDR1 is MNHEY and CDR2 is SVGAGI. The CDR3 DNA reads as TGTGCCAGCACCCTCGGGGGCTATGGCTACACCTTC. Translated, it gives CASTLGGYGYTF.

V gene TRBV19 combines with J gene TRBJ2-1; possibly TRBD1 for D (6 bases). Per the germline V gene, CDR1 is LNHDA and CDR2 is SQIVND (reference sequence). The CDR3 has 16 amino acids. V lost 4 bases and J 6 bases, leaving 19 bases between the germline ends. The DNA for the CDR3 is TGTGCCAGTAGTAACTTCGCAGGGACAAGTGGCAATGAGCAGTTCTTC. Its translation: CASSNFAGTSGNEQFF.

The rearrangement joins TRBV28 to TRBJ1-1, with D possibly TRBD1 on 6 matching bases. V lost 5 bases and J lost 4, with 17 bases in between. The CDR3 extends over 15 amino acids. Per the germline V gene, CDR1 is MDHEN and CDR2 is SYDVKM. The CDR3 here is CASSPPTGLGTEAFF. The CDR3 nucleotides are TGTGCCAGCAGTCCGCCCACAGGGCTGGGCACTGAAGCTTTCTTT.

This chain uses TRBV7-9 with TRBJ1-4; D perhaps matches TRBD1 (5 bases). Germline CDR1 reads SEHNR; CDR2 reads FQNEAQ (reference sequence). This CDR3 has 15 amino acids. The V gene lost 8 bases and the J gene lost 1 base, with 14 bases spanning the gap. The CDR3 region is CASAPDSVTNEKLFF. The CDR3 DNA reads TGTGCCAGCGCACCCGACAGTGTAACTAATGAAAAACTGTTTTTT.

The chain uses TRBV11-2 and TRBJ1-1, with 10 bases matching TRBD1. The CDR3 consists of 15 residues. The J segment lost 0 bases and the V segment lost 5 bases, leaving 3 bases of the junction unmatched. CDR1 and CDR2 from the germline V gene are SGHAT and FQNNGV. DNA of the CDR3: TGTGCCAGCAGCCGACAGGGGGCTGTGAACACTGAAGCTTTCTTT. Amino acids: CASSRQGAVNTEAFF.

V is TRBV28 and J is TRBJ1-4; 9 bases are shared with TRBD1. With V trimmed by 4 bases and J by 8 bases, 8 bases remained unmatched. This CDR3 region has 15 residues. Germline V lookup: CDR1 MDHEN, CDR2 SYDVKM. The CDR3 loop reads CASSSLTGGGEKLFF. The CDR3 DNA sequence: TGTGCCAGCAGTTCGCTGACAGGGGGAGGGGAAAAACTGTTTTTT.

V gene TRBV7-2 combines with J gene TRBJ2-7; D ambiguous. This CDR3 region has 14 residues. The V end lost 2 bases, the J end lost 0 bases, and 8 bases lay between the germline ends. Germline CDR1 SGHTA, CDR2 FQGNSA. The DNA for the CDR3 is TGTGCCAGCAGCTTATCACCTAACTCCTACGAGCAGTACGTC. Protein sequence: CASSLSPNSYEQYV.

The V gene is TRBV5-1, the J gene TRBJ2-5; TRBD1 aligns across 8 bases. CDR1 and CDR2 from the germline V gene are SGHRS and YFSETQ. After removal of 3 bases from V and 5 bases from J, the junction contained 9 bases not matched to a gene. This CDR3 is 15 amino acids long. As DNA, the CDR3 is TGCGCCAGCAGCTACGGACAGGGCGGACTCGAGACCCAGTACTTC. Protein: CASSYGQGGLETQYF.

This clone appeared once. The chain carries TRBV11-3 and TRBJ1-5; D remains ambiguous. V was cut by 0 bases and J by 0 bases, with 12 bases left in between. Germline V gene sequence: CDR1 SGHNT, CDR2 YENEEA. This CDR3 has 17 residues. The CDR3 DNA is TGTGCCAGCAGCTTAGAGGGCAGGTTTAATAGCAATCAGCCCCAGCATTTT. This codes for CASSLEGRFNSNQPQHF.

The count of this clone is one. As DNA, the CDR3 is TGCAGCGTTCTGGGCTACACCTTC. Protein: CSVLGYTF. The chain uses TRBV29-1 and TRBJ1-2; D unresolved. Germline-derived CDR1 and CDR2 are SQVTM and ANQGSEA. Trimming left V 5 bases short and J 8 bases short, with 3 bases between. CDR3 size: 8 residues.

This clone has a single count. The rearrangement uses TRBV6-4 and TRBJ1-4; 9 positions agree with TRBD1. The V gene end was trimmed by 6 bases and the J gene end by 7 bases; junction bases not matched to a gene: 9. The germline gives CDR1 MRHNA, CDR2 SNTAGT. The CDR3 consists of 15 residues. CDR3 nucleotides: TGTGCCAGCAGGGCTACAGGGGGCGGCGGTGAAAAACTGTTTTTT. It specifies CASRATGGGGEKLFF.

The rearrangement uses TRBV5-1 and TRBJ2-3, with 7 bases identical to TRBD1. Trimming removed 6 bases from V and 4 bases from J; junction bases left unmatched: 11. Germline V gene lookup returns CDR1 SGHRS and CDR2 YFSETQ. The CDR3 loop spans 15 amino acids. CDR3 protein: CASKQDTGASDTQYF. DNA for the CDR3: TGCGCCAGCAAACAAGACACAGGGGCGTCAGATACGCAGTATTTT.

J is TRBJ2-5 and V is TRBV2; D gene ambiguous. The CDR3 is made up of 10 amino acids. V was trimmed by 7 bases and J by 6 bases, leaving 6 bases between them. CDR1 SNHLY and CDR2 FYNNEI come from the germline V gene. CDR3 bases: TGTGCCAGCACCTTCCAGACCCAGTACTTC. This codes for CASTFQTQYF. The full variable domain, its missing parts supplied by reference TRBV2 and TRBJ2-5, is EPEVTQTPSHQVTQMGQEVILRCVPISNHLYFYWYRQILGQKVEFLVSFYNNEISEKSEIFDDQFSVERPDGSNFTLKIRSTKLEDSAMYFCASTFQTQYFGPGTRLLVL.

The rearrangement links TRBV11-1 to TRBJ1-1, with TRBD1 identical over 7 bases. CDR3 length equals 15 residues. Germline CDR1 and CDR2: SGHAT and FQDESV (reference sequence). J gave up 1 base and V 7 bases, and 9 bases lay outside the gene matches. DNA for the CDR3: TGTGCCAGCAAAATTTCAGGGGGACCGAACACTGAAGCTTTCTTT. Its translation: CASKISGGPNTEAFF.

The gene calls are TRBV5-6 and TRBJ1-4, with D hard to call. Trimming cost V 0 bases and J 3 bases, with 12 bases left between them. This CDR3 is built from 16 residues. Germline loops: CDR1 SGHDT, CDR2 YYEEEE. For the CDR3, the DNA is TGTGCCAGCAGCTTGGGCTCTCTGTCGGCTAATGAAAAACTGTTTTTT. It is translated as CASSLGSLSANEKLFF.

The CDR3 is CASSLGGGEIGYTF. In DNA form, the CDR3 reads TGTGCCAGCAGCTTAGGAGGGGGGGAAATTGGCTACACCTTC. The gene calls are TRBV7-9 and TRBJ1-2; D possibly corresponds to TRBD1 (6 bases). CDR1 is SEHNR and CDR2 is FQNEAQ in the germline V gene (reference sequence). This CDR3 is built from 14 residues. Trimming shortened V by 1 base and J by 7 bases, and 13 bases separated the two germline ends.

This clone was detected only once. The rearrangement joins TRBV11-2 to TRBJ2-1, with a weak D call TRBD1 (6 bases). The CDR3 is 13 residues long. Germline assignment: CDR1 SGHAT and CDR2 FQNNGV. The V end was cut by 5 bases, the J end by 5 bases, with 10 bases between. The CDR3 region is CASSPDRNNEQFF. The CDR3 nucleotides read TGTGCCAGCAGCCCGGACAGAAACAATGAGCAGTTCTTC.

This chain joins TRBV10-1 and TRBJ1-1; a possible D gene is TRBD1 (6 bases). Germline V CDR1 and CDR2: WNHNN, SYGVQD (reference sequence). The CDR3 length is 13 residues. Trimming took 8 bases from V and 1 from J, leaving 11 bases between them. The DNA for the CDR3 is TGCGCCAGCTCCGGGACACCGAACACTGAAGCTTTCTTT. It translates to CASSGTPNTEAFF.

The sample holds one count of this clone. The chain carries TRBV25-1 and TRBJ2-3, with TRBD2 matching over 13 bases. The CDR3 runs to 15 residues. V lost 3 bases and J lost 3; bases outside the gene matches: 0. Germline V gene data show CDR1 as MGHDK and CDR2 as SYGVNS. The CDR3 DNA reads TGTGCCAGCAGTGAGACTAGCGGGGGGACAGATACGCAGTATTTT. It codes for CASSETSGGTDTQYF.

The genes are TRBV19 and TRBJ1-5, with 9 bases lining up with TRBD1. The V and J ends lost 4 bases and 11 bases, in that order; junction bases with no gene match: 9. The CDR3 totals 14 residues. Germline CDR1 LNHDA, CDR2 SQIVND (reference sequence). The CDR3 loop is CASSRRQGDGSQHF. The DNA for the CDR3 is TGTGCCAGTAGTAGGCGACAGGGGGACGGGTCCCAGCATTTT.

The rearrangement links TRBV7-9 to TRBJ1-6; D perhaps matches TRBD1 (6 bases). This CDR3 spans 15 amino acids. Trimming took 5 bases from V and 2 from J, leaving 10 bases between them. The V gene's germline CDR1 is SEHNR and CDR2 FQNEAQ (reference sequence). For the CDR3, the DNA is TGTGCCAGCAGCCTCCGGGACACCTATAATTCACCCCTCCACTTT. Its protein is CASSLRDTYNSPLHF. The full variable domain, rest sourced from reference TRBV7-9 and TRBJ1-6, is DTGVSQNPRHKITKRGQNVTFRCDPISEHNRLYWYRQTLGQGPEFLTYFQNEAQLEKSRLLSDRFSAERPKGSFSTLEIQRTEQGDSAMYLCASSLRDTYNSPLHFGNGTRLTVT.

J is TRBJ2-5 and V is TRBV19; TRBD2 agrees at 8 bases. V lost 1 base, J lost 5 bases, and 9 bases stayed unmatched. The CDR3 runs 16 residues. The V gene's germline CDR1 is LNHDA and CDR2 SQIVND (reference sequence). Here the CDR3 reads CASSIGGAGAAETQYF. The CDR3 nucleotides are TGTGCCAGTAGTATAGGGGGAGCGGGGGCGGCGGAGACCCAGTACTTC.

The rearrangement uses TRBV4-2 and TRBJ1-1; D is undetermined. The CDR3 runs to 13 residues. Germline CDR1 is LGHNA and CDR2 is YNFKEQ. V gave up 4 bases and J gave up 0 bases, with 6 bases separating them. CDR3 loop: CASSRAMNTEAFF. The CDR3 DNA reads TGTGCCAGCAGCCGGGCCATGAACACTGAAGCTTTCTTT.

V gene TRBV27 combines with J gene TRBJ1-6, with D unclear. CDR1 is MNHEY and CDR2 is SMNVEV in the germline V gene (reference sequence). This CDR3 has 17 amino acids. The V and J ends lost 1 base and 5 bases respectively, with 15 bases between them. CDR3 sequence (DNA): TGTGCCAGCAGTTTATGGAATAGTGGAGGGAATAATTCACCCCTCCACTTT. Its translation is CASSLWNSGGNNSPLHF.

As concerns this clone: The junction differs from germline at one of its ends, possibly a read error. V usage is TRBV5-1 and J usage is TRBJ2-7; the D gene is possibly TRBD1 (6 bases). The CDR3 is 13 residues long. In germline, CDR1 is SGHRS, CDR2 YFSETQ. DNA of the CDR3: TGCGCCAGTAGCTCGACAGGTTCCTACGAGCAGTACTTC. It codes for CASSSTGSYEQYF.